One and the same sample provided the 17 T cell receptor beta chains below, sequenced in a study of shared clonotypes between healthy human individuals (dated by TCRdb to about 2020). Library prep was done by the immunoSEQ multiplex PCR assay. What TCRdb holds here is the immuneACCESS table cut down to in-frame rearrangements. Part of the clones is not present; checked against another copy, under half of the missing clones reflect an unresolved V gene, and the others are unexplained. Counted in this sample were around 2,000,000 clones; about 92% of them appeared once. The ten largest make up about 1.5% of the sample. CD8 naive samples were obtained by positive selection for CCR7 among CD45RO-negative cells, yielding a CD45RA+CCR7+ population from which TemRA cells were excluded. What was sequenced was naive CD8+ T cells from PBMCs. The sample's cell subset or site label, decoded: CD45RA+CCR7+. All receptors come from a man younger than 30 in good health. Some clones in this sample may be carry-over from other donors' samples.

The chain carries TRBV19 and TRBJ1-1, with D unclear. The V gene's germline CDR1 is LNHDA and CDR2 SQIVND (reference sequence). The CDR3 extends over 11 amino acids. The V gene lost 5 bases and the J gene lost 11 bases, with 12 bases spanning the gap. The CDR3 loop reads CASSVRLGAFF. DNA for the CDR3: TGTGCCAGTAGTGTTCGCCTGGGGGCTTTCTTT.

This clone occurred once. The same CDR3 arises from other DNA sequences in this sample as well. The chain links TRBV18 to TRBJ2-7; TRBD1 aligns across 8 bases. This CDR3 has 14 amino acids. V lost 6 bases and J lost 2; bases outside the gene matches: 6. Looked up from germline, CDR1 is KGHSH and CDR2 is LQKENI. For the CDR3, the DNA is TGTGCCAGCTCTCCGACAGGGGACCCCTACGAGCAGTACTTC. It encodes CASSPTGDPYEQYF.

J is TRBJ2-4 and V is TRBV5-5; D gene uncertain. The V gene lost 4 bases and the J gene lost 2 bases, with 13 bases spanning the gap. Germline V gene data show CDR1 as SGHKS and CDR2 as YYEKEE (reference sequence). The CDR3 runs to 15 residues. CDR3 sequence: CASSELQWSKNIQYF. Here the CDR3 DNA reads TGTGCCAGCAGCGAACTCCAATGGTCCAAAAACATTCAGTACTTC.

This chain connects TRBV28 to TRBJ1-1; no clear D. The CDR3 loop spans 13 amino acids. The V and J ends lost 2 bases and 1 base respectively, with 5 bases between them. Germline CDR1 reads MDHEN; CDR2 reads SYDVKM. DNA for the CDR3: TGTGCCAGCAGTTTAAGGGAGAACACTGAAGCTTTCTTT. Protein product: CASSLRENTEAFF.

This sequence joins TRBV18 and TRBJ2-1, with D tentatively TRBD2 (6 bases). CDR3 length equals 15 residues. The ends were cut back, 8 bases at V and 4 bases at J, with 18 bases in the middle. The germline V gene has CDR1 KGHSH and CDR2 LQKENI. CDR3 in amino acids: CASLYWGERYNEQFF. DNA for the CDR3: TGTGCCAGCCTCTACTGGGGGGAGAGATACAATGAGCAGTTCTTC.

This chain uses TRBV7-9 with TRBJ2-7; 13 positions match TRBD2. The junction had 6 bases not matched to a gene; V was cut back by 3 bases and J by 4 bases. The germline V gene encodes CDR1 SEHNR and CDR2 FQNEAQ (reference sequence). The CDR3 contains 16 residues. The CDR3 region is CASSFGLAGAQYEQYF. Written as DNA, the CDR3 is TGTGCCAGCAGCTTCGGACTAGCGGGGGCTCAGTACGAGCAGTACTTC.

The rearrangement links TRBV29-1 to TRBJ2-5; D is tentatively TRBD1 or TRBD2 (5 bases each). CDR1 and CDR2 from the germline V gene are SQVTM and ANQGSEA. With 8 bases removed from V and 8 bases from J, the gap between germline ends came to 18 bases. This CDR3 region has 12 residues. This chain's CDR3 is CSSGGAGITQYF. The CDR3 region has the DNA TGCAGCTCCGGTGGGGCGGGTATAACCCAGTACTTC. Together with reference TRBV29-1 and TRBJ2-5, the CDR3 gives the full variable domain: SAVISQKPSRDICQRGTSLTIQCQVDSQVTMMFWYRQQPGQSLTLIATANQGSEATYESGFVIDKFPISRPNLTFSTLTVSNMSPEDSSIYLCSSGGAGITQYFGPGTRLLVL.

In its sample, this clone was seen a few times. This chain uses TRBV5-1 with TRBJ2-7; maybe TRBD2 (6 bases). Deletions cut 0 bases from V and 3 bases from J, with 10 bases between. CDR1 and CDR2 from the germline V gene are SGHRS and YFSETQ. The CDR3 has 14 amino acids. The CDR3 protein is CASSLGQGLYEQYF. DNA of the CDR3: TGCGCCAGCAGCTTGGGGCAGGGACTCTACGAGCAGTACTTC.

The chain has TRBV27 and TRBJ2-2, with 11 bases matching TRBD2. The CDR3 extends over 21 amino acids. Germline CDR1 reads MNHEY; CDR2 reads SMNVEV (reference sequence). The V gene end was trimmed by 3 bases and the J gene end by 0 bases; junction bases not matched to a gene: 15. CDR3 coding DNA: TGTGCCAGCAGTTTCACCCTACCCTTAGCGGGAGGGGCCCCGAACACCGGGGAGCTGTTTTTT. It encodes CASSFTLPLAGGAPNTGELFF.

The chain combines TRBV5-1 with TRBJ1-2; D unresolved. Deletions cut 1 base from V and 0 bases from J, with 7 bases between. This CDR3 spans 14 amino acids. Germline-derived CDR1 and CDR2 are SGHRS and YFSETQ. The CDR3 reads CASSLLGTNYGYTF. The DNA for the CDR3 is TGCGCCAGCAGCTTGTTAGGGACTAACTATGGCTACACCTTC.

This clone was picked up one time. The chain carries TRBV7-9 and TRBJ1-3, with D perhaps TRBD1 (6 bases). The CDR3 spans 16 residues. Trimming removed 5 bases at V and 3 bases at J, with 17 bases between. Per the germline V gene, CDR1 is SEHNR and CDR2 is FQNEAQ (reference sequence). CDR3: CASSMGGGARGNTIYF. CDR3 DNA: TGTGCCAGCAGCATGGGAGGGGGGGCGCGTGGAAACACCATATATTTT. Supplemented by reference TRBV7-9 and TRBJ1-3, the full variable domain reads DTGVSQNPRHKITKRGQNVTFRCDPISEHNRLYWYRQTLGQGPEFLTYFQNEAQLEKSRLLSDRFSAERPKGSFSTLEIQRTEQGDSAMYLCASSMGGGARGNTIYFGEGSWLTVV.

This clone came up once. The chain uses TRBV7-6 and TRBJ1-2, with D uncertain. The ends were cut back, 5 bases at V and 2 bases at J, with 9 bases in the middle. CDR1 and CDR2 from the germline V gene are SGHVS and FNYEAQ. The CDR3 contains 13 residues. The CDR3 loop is CASSPIENYGYTF. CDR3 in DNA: TGTGCCAGCAGCCCGATAGAGAACTATGGCTACACCTTC. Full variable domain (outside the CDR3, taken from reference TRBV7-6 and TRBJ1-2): GAGVSQSPRYKVTKRGQDVALRCDPISGHVSLYWYRQALGQGPEFLTYFNYEAQQDKSGLPNDRFSAERPEGSISTLTIQRTEQRDSAMYRCASSPIENYGYTFGSGTRLTVV.

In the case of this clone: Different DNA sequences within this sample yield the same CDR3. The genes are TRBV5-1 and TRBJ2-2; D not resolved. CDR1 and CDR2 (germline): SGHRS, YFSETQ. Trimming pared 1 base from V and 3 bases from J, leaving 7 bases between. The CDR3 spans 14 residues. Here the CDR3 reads CASSLTGDTGELFF. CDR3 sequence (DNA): TGCGCCAGCAGCTTGACTGGGGACACCGGGGAGCTGTTTTTT.

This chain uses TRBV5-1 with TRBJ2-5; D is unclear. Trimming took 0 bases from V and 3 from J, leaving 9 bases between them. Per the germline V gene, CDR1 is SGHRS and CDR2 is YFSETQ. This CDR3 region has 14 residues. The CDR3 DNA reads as TGCGCCAGCAGCTTGGCCCCTGGTGAAGAGACCCAGTACTTC. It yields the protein CASSLAPGEETQYF. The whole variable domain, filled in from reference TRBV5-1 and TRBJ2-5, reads KAGVTQTPRYLIKTRGQQVTLSCSPISGHRSVSWYQQTPGQGLQFLFEYFSETQRNKGNFPGRFSGRQFSNSRSEMNVSTLELGDSALYLCASSLAPGEETQYFGPGTRLLVL.

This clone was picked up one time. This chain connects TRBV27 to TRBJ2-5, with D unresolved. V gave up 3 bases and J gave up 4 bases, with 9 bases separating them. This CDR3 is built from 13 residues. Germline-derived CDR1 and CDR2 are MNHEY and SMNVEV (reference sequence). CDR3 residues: CASSLGRIETQYF. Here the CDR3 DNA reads TGTGCCAGCAGTTTGGGCAGAATAGAGACCCAGTACTTC.

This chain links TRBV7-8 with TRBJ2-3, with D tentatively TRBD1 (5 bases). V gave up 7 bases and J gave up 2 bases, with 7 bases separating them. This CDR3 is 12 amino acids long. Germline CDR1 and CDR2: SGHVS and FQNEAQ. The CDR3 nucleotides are TGTGCCAGCAAACAGGACACAGATACGCAGTATTTT. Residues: CASKQDTDTQYF.

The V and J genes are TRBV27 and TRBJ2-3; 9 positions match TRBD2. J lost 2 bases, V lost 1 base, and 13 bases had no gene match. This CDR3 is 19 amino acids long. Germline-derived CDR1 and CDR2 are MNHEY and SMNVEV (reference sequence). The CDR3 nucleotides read TGTGCCAGCAGTTTATTAGCTGGCGGGAGGGTATCTTCCACAGATACGCAGTATTTT. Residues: CASSLLAGGRVSSTDTQYF.